The rows below give T cell receptor beta chains drawn from one sample of a study of T cell responses to AZD1222 COVID-19 vaccine. Profiled with immunoSEQ multiplex PCR; TCRdb holds only in-frame clones, not every one. This table holds approximately 120,000 clones, 80% to 95% found once. This sample comprised peripheral blood, obtained on day 0 of AZD1222 vaccination. The origin of the receptors is an adult in good health. Each CDR3 is given with its conserved first and last residue. Each record gives: D gene, clone size, J gene, V gene, CDR3 DNA, CDR3 protein. D genes are given only for firm matches. Some rows have no size entry. The others give once, few or many, or a class for an expanded clone.

d_call: NA; clone_size: NA; j_call: TRBJ2-7; v_call: TRBV5-1; cdr3_nt: TGCGCCAGCAGCGCGTTCGCTTCCTACGAGCAGTACTTC; cdr3_aa: CASSAFASYEQYF
d_call: TRBD1; clone_size: NA; j_call: TRBJ2-3; v_call: TRBV5-1; cdr3_nt: TGCGCCAGCGGATACAGGGGAGACCTCAGCACAGATACGCAGTATTTT; cdr3_aa: CASGYRGDLSTDTQYF
d_call: TRBD1; clone_size: NA; j_call: TRBJ1-3; v_call: TRBV9; cdr3_nt: TGTGCCAGCAGCCCCGACAGGGAAACCTCTGGAAACACCATATATTTT; cdr3_aa: CASSPDRETSGNTIYF
d_call: TRBD1; clone_size: NA; j_call: TRBJ2-5; v_call: TRBV5-1; cdr3_nt: TGCGCCAGCAGCTTGGGGACAGGGCAAGAGACCCAGTACTTC; cdr3_aa: CASSLGTGQETQYF
d_call: TRBD1; clone_size: NA; j_call: TRBJ2-7; v_call: TRBV10-3; cdr3_nt: TGTGCCATCAGGAGGGGACAGGAATCCTACGAGCAGTACTTC; cdr3_aa: CAIRRGQESYEQYF
d_call: NA; clone_size: NA; j_call: TRBJ2-1; v_call: TRBV7-3; cdr3_nt: TGTGCCAGCAGCTTAGGGGCAGGGGCTTACAATGAGCAGTTCTTC; cdr3_aa: CASSLGAGAYNEQFF
d_call: TRBD1; clone_size: NA; j_call: TRBJ1-5; v_call: TRBV27; cdr3_nt: TGTGCCAGCAGTTTAGCGCCAGGGGGTTTTCAGCCCCAGCATTTT; cdr3_aa: CASSLAPGGFQPQHF
d_call: TRBD1; clone_size: NA; j_call: TRBJ1-1; v_call: TRBV19; cdr3_nt: TGTGCCAGTAGCGGGACAGGGGCGGGATATACTGAAGCTTTCTTT; cdr3_aa: CASSGTGAGYTEAFF
d_call: NA; clone_size: NA; j_call: TRBJ2-7; v_call: TRBV6-5; cdr3_nt: TGTGCCAGCAGTTACTCTGGCAGGGGCGACTACGAGCAGTACTTC; cdr3_aa: CASSYSGRGDYEQYF
d_call: TRBD1; clone_size: NA; j_call: TRBJ1-1; v_call: TRBV5-1; cdr3_nt: TGCGCCAGCAGCTCCGGAGCAGGGGGAACTGAAGCTTTCTTT; cdr3_aa: CASSSGAGGTEAFF
d_call: TRBD2; clone_size: NA; j_call: TRBJ2-1; v_call: TRBV7-2; cdr3_nt: TGTGCCAGCAGCTTAGTCGGCGGGAGCTTCAATGAGCAGTTCTTC; cdr3_aa: CASSLVGGSFNEQFF
d_call: TRBD1; clone_size: NA; j_call: TRBJ1-2; v_call: TRBV10-1; cdr3_nt: TGCGCCAGCCAGGGGGTCGGAGGCTACACCTTC; cdr3_aa: CASQGVGGYTF
d_call: NA; clone_size: NA; j_call: TRBJ1-3; v_call: TRBV5-5; cdr3_nt: TGTGCCAGCAGCTTTCGATGGACAGCTGGAAACACCATATATTTT; cdr3_aa: CASSFRWTAGNTIYF
d_call: TRBD1; clone_size: NA; j_call: TRBJ1-2; v_call: TRBV28; cdr3_nt: TGTGCCAGCACCCGACAGGGCCATGGCTACACCTTC; cdr3_aa: CASTRQGHGYTF
d_call: TRBD1; clone_size: NA; j_call: TRBJ2-5; v_call: TRBV7-9; cdr3_nt: TGTGCCAGCAGAACGACAGGGGATGAGACCCAGTACTTC; cdr3_aa: CASRTTGDETQYF
d_call: NA; clone_size: NA; j_call: TRBJ1-5; v_call: TRBV6-6; cdr3_nt: TGTGCCAGCAGTTACTCGGGGGGGTTAAGCCAGCCCCAGCATTTT; cdr3_aa: CASSYSGGLSQPQHF
d_call: NA; clone_size: NA; j_call: TRBJ2-5; v_call: TRBV9; cdr3_nt: TGTGCCAGCAGTCGAGAGATAGGGCCGCAAGAGACCCAGTACTTC; cdr3_aa: CASSREIGPQETQYF
d_call: NA; clone_size: NA; j_call: TRBJ1-1; v_call: TRBV19; cdr3_nt: TGTGCCAGCGGACAGATTATGAACACTGAAGCTTTCTTT; cdr3_aa: CASGQIMNTEAFF
d_call: TRBD1; clone_size: NA; j_call: TRBJ1-5; v_call: TRBV5-8; cdr3_nt: TGTGCCAGCAGCATGGACAGGGGCATAAGCAATCAGCCCCAGCATTTT; cdr3_aa: CASSMDRGISNQPQHF
d_call: NA; clone_size: NA; j_call: TRBJ1-1; v_call: TRBV7-2; cdr3_nt: TGTGCCAGCAGCTCCGCCTTGGGACGGAACACTGAAGCTTTCTTT; cdr3_aa: CASSSALGRNTEAFF
d_call: TRBD1; clone_size: NA; j_call: TRBJ1-4; v_call: TRBV29-1; cdr3_nt: TGCAGCGTTGCCAAGACAGGGGGGGATGAAAAACTGTTTTTT; cdr3_aa: CSVAKTGGDEKLFF
d_call: NA; clone_size: NA; j_call: TRBJ1-5; v_call: TRBV7-9; cdr3_nt: TGTGCCAGCAGCTTAGGGGGCAGTGGCAATCAGCCCCAGCATTTT; cdr3_aa: CASSLGGSGNQPQHF
d_call: TRBD1; clone_size: once; j_call: TRBJ2-1; v_call: TRBV7-2; cdr3_nt: TGTGCCAGCAGCTTTCCCTCCGACAGGGGAAGTGACAATGAGCAGTTCTTC; cdr3_aa: CASSFPSDRGSDNEQFF
d_call: NA; clone_size: NA; j_call: TRBJ1-1; v_call: TRBV7-2; cdr3_nt: TGTGCCAGCAGCTTTTTGAAGGGAGGCACTGAAGCTTTCTTT; cdr3_aa: CASSFLKGGTEAFF
d_call: TRBD1; clone_size: NA; j_call: TRBJ2-3; v_call: TRBV7-3; cdr3_nt: TGTGCCAGCAGCGATTCCGGGACAGGGACAGATACGCAGTATTTT; cdr3_aa: CASSDSGTGTDTQYF
d_call: NA; clone_size: NA; j_call: TRBJ1-1; v_call: TRBV10-3; cdr3_nt: TGTGCCATCAGTGAGTCGGACAGAATGAACACTGAAGCTTTCTTT; cdr3_aa: CAISESDRMNTEAFF
d_call: NA; clone_size: few; j_call: TRBJ2-5; v_call: TRBV2; cdr3_nt: TGTGCCAGCAGCAGGGAGACCCAGTACTTC; cdr3_aa: CASSRETQYF
d_call: NA; clone_size: NA; j_call: TRBJ1-1; v_call: TRBV28; cdr3_nt: TGTGCCAGCAGTCACCCAGTCGGGGCGCCCGCTGAAGCTTTCTTT; cdr3_aa: CASSHPVGAPAEAFF
d_call: NA; clone_size: NA; j_call: TRBJ2-7; v_call: TRBV5-4; cdr3_nt: TGTGCCAGCAGCTTGATAGGGGGAGGCGAGCAGTACTTC; cdr3_aa: CASSLIGGGEQYF
d_call: TRBD1; clone_size: NA; j_call: TRBJ1-3; v_call: TRBV28; cdr3_nt: TGTGCCAGCAGTTTATACCCACCGGGACAGGGAAGCTCTGGAAACACCATATATTTT; cdr3_aa: CASSLYPPGQGSSGNTIYF
d_call: NA; clone_size: NA; j_call: TRBJ1-1; v_call: TRBV5-1; cdr3_nt: TGCGCCAGCAGCTTGTTCGGGGATCTGAACACTGAAGCTTTCTTT; cdr3_aa: CASSLFGDLNTEAFF
d_call: TRBD2; clone_size: NA; j_call: TRBJ2-3; v_call: TRBV6-5; cdr3_nt: TGTGCCAGCAGTTCTCGACTAGCGGGATATCCAGATACGCAGTATTTT; cdr3_aa: CASSSRLAGYPDTQYF
d_call: TRBD1; clone_size: NA; j_call: TRBJ1-4; v_call: TRBV4-3; cdr3_nt: TGCGCCAGCAGCTACAACAGGGGGCTCGATGAAAAACTGTTTTTT; cdr3_aa: CASSYNRGLDEKLFF
d_call: TRBD1; clone_size: NA; j_call: TRBJ1-5; v_call: TRBV28; cdr3_nt: TGTGCCAGCAGTCCAACGGACAGGGACAATCAGCCCCAGCATTTT; cdr3_aa: CASSPTDRDNQPQHF
d_call: NA; clone_size: NA; j_call: TRBJ1-5; v_call: TRBV6-6; cdr3_nt: TGTGCCAGCAGTACATACGAGGGGAGCAATCAGCCCCAGCATTTT; cdr3_aa: CASSTYEGSNQPQHF
d_call: TRBD1; clone_size: NA; j_call: TRBJ1-4; v_call: TRBV7-2; cdr3_nt: TGTGCCAGCAGCTTGACAGGGGGAGAAAAACTGTTTTTT; cdr3_aa: CASSLTGGEKLFF
d_call: TRBD1; clone_size: NA; j_call: TRBJ1-1; v_call: TRBV28; cdr3_nt: TGTGCCAGCAGTTTGCCTGGACAGGGGGCGCAAGCTTTCTTT; cdr3_aa: CASSLPGQGAQAFF
d_call: TRBD2; clone_size: NA; j_call: TRBJ2-7; v_call: TRBV30; cdr3_nt: TGTGCCGGGGGGAGGGACTACGAGCAGTACTTC; cdr3_aa: CAGGRDYEQYF
d_call: TRBD1; clone_size: NA; j_call: TRBJ1-2; v_call: TRBV19; cdr3_nt: TGTGCCAGTCTGGCACCCGGGACAGAGAACTATGGCTACACCTTC; cdr3_aa: CASLAPGTENYGYTF
d_call: TRBD1; clone_size: NA; j_call: TRBJ1-5; v_call: TRBV2; cdr3_nt: TGTGCCAGCCAGGGGGAGTTTGGCAATCAGCCCCAGCATTTT; cdr3_aa: CASQGEFGNQPQHF
d_call: TRBD1; clone_size: NA; j_call: TRBJ1-3; v_call: TRBV4-3; cdr3_nt: TGCGCCAGCAGCCAAGGTGACAGGGCTGGAAACACCATATATTTT; cdr3_aa: CASSQGDRAGNTIYF
d_call: NA; clone_size: NA; j_call: TRBJ2-4; v_call: TRBV9; cdr3_nt: TGTGCCAGCAGCGAGGGGGGCGGCAAAAACATTCAGTACTTC; cdr3_aa: CASSEGGGKNIQYF
d_call: TRBD1; clone_size: NA; j_call: TRBJ2-7; v_call: TRBV10-3; cdr3_nt: TGTGCCATCAACCTCGACAGGGGCGGCCACGAGCAGTACTTC; cdr3_aa: CAINLDRGGHEQYF
d_call: NA; clone_size: NA; j_call: TRBJ1-5; v_call: TRBV19; cdr3_nt: TGTGCCAGTAGTATTCAGGACAGCGCCAATCAGCCCCAGCATTTT; cdr3_aa: CASSIQDSANQPQHF
d_call: TRBD1; clone_size: NA; j_call: TRBJ1-2; v_call: TRBV4-1; cdr3_nt: TGCGCCAGCAGCCAAGAGACAGGGGGCCCTAACTATGGCTACACCTTC; cdr3_aa: CASSQETGGPNYGYTF
d_call: NA; clone_size: NA; j_call: TRBJ1-4; v_call: TRBV25-1; cdr3_nt: TGTGCCAGCAGTCGTAATGAAAAACTGTTTTTT; cdr3_aa: CASSRNEKLFF
d_call: NA; clone_size: NA; j_call: TRBJ1-1; v_call: TRBV5-1; cdr3_nt: TGCGCCAGCAGCCCCGGACAGAAACTTGAAGCTTTCTTT; cdr3_aa: CASSPGQKLEAFF
d_call: NA; clone_size: NA; j_call: TRBJ1-1; v_call: TRBV29-1; cdr3_nt: TGCAGCGTTGACCCACAGGGTGGAGGGACTGAAGCTTTCTTT; cdr3_aa: CSVDPQGGGTEAFF
d_call: NA; clone_size: NA; j_call: TRBJ2-3; v_call: TRBV3-1/TRBV3-2; cdr3_nt: TGTGCCAGCAGCCGAAGCCGGGAAGATACGCAGTATTTT; cdr3_aa: CASSRSREDTQYF
d_call: NA; clone_size: NA; j_call: TRBJ1-2; v_call: TRBV27; cdr3_nt: TGTGCCAGCAGTTCGGACACAAGCTATGGCTACACCTTC; cdr3_aa: CASSSDTSYGYTF
d_call: TRBD1; clone_size: few; j_call: TRBJ1-2; v_call: TRBV19; cdr3_nt: TGTGCCACTTTCTCCGGGACAGGGGCCATCTCCACCTTC; cdr3_aa: CATFSGTGAISTF
d_call: NA; clone_size: once; j_call: TRBJ2-3; v_call: TRBV7-8; cdr3_nt: TGTGCCAGCAGCTACGGACGGAGGACGACAGATACGCAGTATTTT; cdr3_aa: CASSYGRRTTDTQYF
d_call: NA; clone_size: NA; j_call: TRBJ1-1; v_call: TRBV12-5; cdr3_nt: TGTGCTAGTGGAATTAGTGGGAACACTGAAGCTTTCTTT; cdr3_aa: CASGISGNTEAFF
d_call: NA; clone_size: NA; j_call: TRBJ2-3; v_call: TRBV5-1; cdr3_nt: TGCGCCAGCAGCTTGGTAGCCTATACGCAGTATTTT; cdr3_aa: CASSLVAYTQYF
d_call: TRBD2; clone_size: few; j_call: TRBJ2-7; v_call: TRBV7-9; cdr3_nt: TGTGCCAGCAGGGGGACTAGCGGGAACTACGAGCAGTACTTC; cdr3_aa: CASRGTSGNYEQYF